This T cell receptor beta chain was sequenced for a study of blood T cells in healthy people across ages. Aged about 6 to 90, donors were systemically healthy Caucasians from Russia. Study conclusions and caveats: Strong correlation was found linking TCR beta diversity to naive T cell percentage.

Details on this clonotype: The antigen is unknown.

Next came a second PCR, run for roughly 7 to 12 cycles, which used a sample-barcoded 5' primer along with a J-beta primer mix. TCRdb re-called the 5' RACE reads with MiXCR, one entry per CDR3 protein. The data hold around 1,000,000 distinct CDR3 sequences, with around two fifths observed a single time. Trimming removed 2 bases from V and 0 bases from J, with 5 bases in between. CDR3 length: 15 residues. Germline loops: CDR1 SGHTA, CDR2 FQGTGA. The sample comprised blood. The chain uses TRBV7-3 and TRBJ1-6, with no clear D. The clonotype comes from a man younger than 35 in good health. CDR3 in DNA: TGTGCCAGCAGCTTACAGAGCTCCTATAATTCACCCCTCCACTTT. Translated: CASSLQSSYNSPLHF.